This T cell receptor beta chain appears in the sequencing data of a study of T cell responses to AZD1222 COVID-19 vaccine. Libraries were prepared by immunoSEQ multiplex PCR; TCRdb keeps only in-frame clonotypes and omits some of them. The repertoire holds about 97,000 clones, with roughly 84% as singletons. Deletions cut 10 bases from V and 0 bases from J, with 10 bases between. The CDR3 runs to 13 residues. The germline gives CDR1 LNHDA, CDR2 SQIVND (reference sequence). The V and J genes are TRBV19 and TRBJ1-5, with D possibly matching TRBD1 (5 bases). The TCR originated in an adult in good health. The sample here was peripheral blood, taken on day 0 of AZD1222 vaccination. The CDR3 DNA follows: TGTGCCACTCAGGGTTATAGCAATCAGCCCCAGCATTTT. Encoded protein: CATQGYSNQPQHF.